A selection of T cell receptor beta chains follows, all from one sample in a study of cytomegalovirus exposure and HLA in healthy donors. Assay used: immunoSEQ multiplex PCR; TCRdb lists only in-frame clones, some missing. This sample's clone table lists under 70,000 clones. The specimen was PBMCs. The source of these receptors is a man aged 50 or older in good health and CMV-seropositive. The CDR3 runs from the conserved cysteine through the conserved F or W. The D gene is left open where the match is weak.

d_gene	v_gene	len	j_gene	CDR3nt	CDR3aa
NA	TRBV30	16	TRBJ1-2	TGTGCCTGGAGTGGCCGTCTGGGGGCACCTAACTATGGCTACACCTTC	CAWSGRLGAPNYGYTF
TRBD2	TRBV27	14	TRBJ2-7	TGTGCCAGCAGTTTTACTAGCGGGGCTTACGAGCAGTACTTC	CASSFTSGAYEQYF
NA	TRBV19	15	TRBJ1-5	TGTGCCAGTACTGAACAGGCATCCATCAATCAGCCCCAGCATTTT	CASTEQASINQPQHF
NA	TRBV28	14	TRBJ1-5	TGTGCCACCCTTGAGGGGGTCGGCAATCAGCCCCAGCATTTT	CATLEGVGNQPQHF
NA	TRBV7-2	13	TRBJ1-3	TGTGCCAGCGGCACCAGTTCTGGAAACACCATATATTTT	CASGTSSGNTIYF
TRBD1	TRBV30	15	TRBJ2-7	TGTGCCTGGAGTGTAGCCGGGACAGGGATGGGCGAGCAGTACTTC	CAWSVAGTGMGEQYF
NA	TRBV18	16	TRBJ2-7	TGTGCCAGCTCACCGTTAGACGGGAGTGCATCCTACGAGCAGTACTTC	CASSPLDGSASYEQYF
TRBD2	TRBV6-5	16	TRBJ2-3	TGTGCCAGCAGTTCCCGACTAGCGGGAGGACTTAAGACGCAGTATTTT	CASSSRLAGGLKTQYF
TRBD2	TRBV4-1	16	TRBJ2-5	TGCGCCAGCAGCCAAGGGCCTAGCGGGAGCGCGGAGACCCAGTACTTC	CASSQGPSGSAETQYF
TRBD2	TRBV10-1	18	TRBJ2-1	TGCGCCAGCAGTGAGTCGTGGACTAGCGGGAGAAAGGAGGATGAGCAGTTCTTC	CASSESWTSGRKEDEQFF
NA	TRBV5-1	16	TRBJ1-4	TGCGCCAGCAGCTTCACCCGACAGACCTCTAATGAAAAACTGTTTTTT	CASSFTRQTSNEKLFF
TRBD1	TRBV6-5	15	TRBJ2-2	TGTGCCAGCAGTTACGACAGGGGAGGCACCGGGGAGCTGTTTTTT	CASSYDRGGTGELFF
TRBD2	TRBV4-3	17	TRBJ2-1	TGCGCCAGCAGCCAAGAATTAAGCGGGGGGGCCGGGAATGAGCAGTTCTTC	CASSQELSGGAGNEQFF
TRBD1	TRBV11-2	15	TRBJ2-7	TGTGCCAGCAGCTTAATGACAGGGACCTCCTACGAGCAGTACTTC	CASSLMTGTSYEQYF
NA	TRBV27	15	TRBJ2-7	TGTGCCAGCAGTTTATACCCCAGGGGCGCCTACGAGCAGTACTTC	CASSLYPRGAYEQYF
TRBD2	TRBV29-1	16	TRBJ2-1	TGCAGCGTCACCCCGACTAGCGGGATTTCCTACAATGAGCAGTTCTTC	CSVTPTSGISYNEQFF
TRBD1	TRBV30	17	TRBJ1-1	TGTGCCTGGAGTGGGGGACTTCGACAGGGGGCGGACACTGAAGCTTTCTTT	CAWSGGLRQGADTEAFF
TRBD1	TRBV18	13	TRBJ1-3	TGTGCCAGCTCACAGCGGCGGGGACAGGAGTCGGATTTT	CASSQRRGQESDF
TRBD2	TRBV5-6	16	TRBJ2-3	TGTGCCAGCAGCCCGTATAGCGGGGGGAACACAGATACGCAGTATTTT	CASSPYSGGNTDTQYF
TRBD2	TRBV19	16	TRBJ2-7	TGTGCCAGTAGCCCTCGGGGAGCGGGAAACTCCTACGAGCAGTACTTC	CASSPRGAGNSYEQYF
TRBD1	TRBV7-9	14	TRBJ1-1	TGTGCCAGCAGCTTTGGGACAGCGAACACTGAAGCTTTCTTT	CASSFGTANTEAFF
NA	TRBV9	15	TRBJ1-5	TGTGCCAGCAGCGGGGAGGGGAGATACGGTCAGCCCCAGCATTTT	CASSGEGRYGQPQHF
NA	TRBV6-6	13	TRBJ1-2	TGTGCCAGCAGTTATGGGGGGATAGATGGCTACACCTTC	CASSYGGIDGYTF
NA	TRBV6-1	16	TRBJ1-3	TGTGCCAGCAGTGAAATGCCAGGGATCTCTGGAAACACCATATATTTT	CASSEMPGISGNTIYF
NA	TRBV18	13	TRBJ2-7	TGTGCCAGCTCACCACAGGGGTCCTACGAGCAGTACTTC	CASSPQGSYEQYF
TRBD2	TRBV6-5	15	TRBJ2-3	TGTGCCAGCGGACCGGGGGGGACTAACACAGATACGCAGTATTTT	CASGPGGTNTDTQYF
NA	TRBV5-6	17	TRBJ1-2	TGTGCCAGCAGCTTGGATCGGGGGAACAGACAACCTTATGGCTACACCTTC	CASSLDRGNRQPYGYTF
TRBD2	TRBV4-2	16	TRBJ2-3	TGTGCCAGCAGCCAAGATCTAGCGGGGGGGCCAGATACGCAGTATTTT	CASSQDLAGGPDTQYF
TRBD1	TRBV6-5	13	TRBJ2-1	TGTGCCAGCAGATGGACAGGGGGGAATGAGCAGTTCTTC	CASRWTGGNEQFF
TRBD1	TRBV2	15	TRBJ2-2	TGTGCCAGCAGGGCCGGGACAGGGAAAGGCGGGGAGCTGTTTTTT	CASRAGTGKGGELFF
NA	TRBV5-6	15	TRBJ2-6	TGTGCCAGCAGCTCCCGGGGGTTCGGGGCCAACGTCCTGACTTTC	CASSSRGFGANVLTF
TRBD1	TRBV6-1	11	TRBJ2-7	TGTACAGGGGGAGGCGCCGACGAGCAGTACTTC	CTGGGADEQYF
NA	TRBV5-4	14	TRBJ1-3	TGTGCCAGCAGCCTGGCCCCGGGGGGGAACACCATATATTTT	CASSLAPGGNTIYF
TRBD1	TRBV30	15	TRBJ1-1	TGTGCCGGGAGTTTGACAGGGGGCCCCCGCACTGAAGCTTTCTTT	CAGSLTGGPRTEAFF
TRBD1	TRBV30	16	TRBJ2-7	TGTGCCTGGAGTGTAGAGGAGGGACAGGGGGGCTACGAGCAGTACTTC	CAWSVEEGQGGYEQYF
TRBD2	TRBV29-1	14	TRBJ2-7	TGCAGCGTTGTCCCGGGACTATCTCTCTACGAGCAGTACTTC	CSVVPGLSLYEQYF
NA	TRBV4-3	15	TRBJ1-1	TGCGCCAGCAGCCAAGAGGAGAGCCTGAACACTGAAGCTTTCTTT	CASSQEESLNTEAFF
TRBD1	TRBV5-6	14	TRBJ2-5	TGTGCCAGCAGCCAGGGACAGTTCCAAGAGACCCAGTACTTC	CASSQGQFQETQYF
TRBD1	TRBV11-3	14	TRBJ1-1	TGTGCCAGCAGCCCGACAGGGCCGAACACTGAAGCTTTCTTT	CASSPTGPNTEAFF
NA	TRBV29-1	14	TRBJ1-1	TGCAGCGTTTCGGCAGGGTCTATGAACACTGAAGCTTTCTTT	CSVSAGSMNTEAFF
NA	TRBV19	15	TRBJ1-5	TGTGCCAGTAGTATCCGGTGGGGGGGCAATCAGCCCCAGCATTTT	CASSIRWGGNQPQHF
NA	TRBV30	13	TRBJ2-7	TGTGCCTGGGCCCCTGGGCTCCGGGGCGAGCAGTACTTC	CAWAPGLRGEQYF